This T cell receptor (beta chain) is from a study of blood T cell repertoires in COVID-19 (dated by TCRdb to about 2020). Background for the entire study: Samples from collaborators originated in the United States, Italy and Spain and spanned both the acute and convalescent phases of COVID-19. The material from the prospective study consisted of cDNA or gDNA derived from T cells, B-cell-depleted T cells, or PBMCs. Subjects who had been exposed to COVID-19, were actively infected with it, or had recovered from it provided the deeply sampled blood TCRbeta repertoires that made up the dataset. The repertoires were made available in a free public database intended to serve as a resource for research on the immune response to SARS-CoV-2. Samples were obtained from the ongoing ImmuneRACE study (first 160 participants) and from about 1,300 subjects provided by 6 global collaborators. Sample metadata almost always included a de-identified subject ID, COVID-19 status, age in years and sex. Where HLA class I and class II types were available, the types were taken from metadata supplied by the sample provider, not from assay-based typing.

With respect to this clone: Its antigen is unknown. Per-nucleotide qualities are absent, and no much larger clonotype sits a single base away.

The immunoSEQ Assay, a bias-controlled multiplex PCR, was used to amplify TCRbeta CDR3 regions from genomic DNA. The authors processed their data as follows. The number of nucleated cells in each sample was estimated from the amplification of reference gene primers within the assay. Sequence reads were collapsed and filtered to measure the absolute abundance of every unique TCRbeta CDR3 rearrangement. For each sample, productive Simpson clonality was calculated by taking the square root of Simpson's diversity index across productive rearrangements. TCRdb took this table from immuneACCESS and kept in-frame rearrangements with V and J called. Such tables lack part of the clones; where checked against another copy, unresolved V genes explain under half of the gap, and the rest is unexplained. V and J calls and clone size follow that table, whereas D and trimming were derived from the DNA. The sample contains 130,000 to 150,000 clones, 84% of them found a single time. 5% to 7% of the sample is in the top ten clones.

Participants in the prospective study were enrolled through a virtual design, were aged about 18 to 100 years, and lived in roughly 25 United States geographic areas. In the prospective study, cohorts were assigned on the basis of participant-reported clinical history obtained from a screening survey and a study questionnaire. In the prospective study, mobile phlebotomists collected whole blood, serum and a nasopharyngeal or oropharyngeal swab from each participant. Prospective study participants could optionally give additional blood draws and questionnaires over an approximately two-month period. Blood samples from the prospective study were shipped frozen or at room temperature prior to DNA extraction. Study-level results and caveats: How much clinical and demographic metadata was included differed by source and by participant, and the metadata was provided uncurated.

The CDR3 runs 14 residues from the cysteine to the phenylalanine. Of the read, only the CDR3 DNA is kept; its 42 bases are in frame from base 1. The trim is 6 bases for V and 5 bases for J, with a gap of 13 bases between the germline ends. Taken from the germline V gene, the CDR1 and CDR2 loops are SGHAT and FQNNGV. The specimen sequenced was PBMCs or T cells enriched from blood (not recorded which). In this chain, TRBV11-2 is recombined with TRBJ1-4; TRBD1 is a weak D gene call, 6 bases matching. The sequence was collected from a man aged 40-55 years with acute COVID-19. The DNA sequence follows: TGTGCCAGCAGTCGACCAGGGGTAAATGAAAAACTGTTTTTT. Its coded protein is CASSRPGVNEKLFF.